Presented here are 14 T cell receptor beta chains from one specimen sequenced in a study of T cells after posttransplantation cyclophosphamide. The assay was immunoSEQ multiplex PCR, and TCRdb's table has in-frame clones only and misses some. The record shows some 43,000 clones for this sample, with no singletons present. Sequenced input: PBMCs. These receptor sequences come from a man aged 40-49 years in good health, CMV-negative, and a related stem cell transplant donor.

A few counts support this clone. Other DNA variants within this sample encode the same CDR3. V gene TRBV7-8 combines with J gene TRBJ2-3; 11 bases line up with TRBD2. After removal of 6 bases from V and 6 bases from J, the junction contained 11 bases not matched to a gene. Germline assignment: CDR1 SGHVS and CDR2 FQNEAQ. This CDR3 comprises 16 residues. The CDR3 DNA follows: TGTGCCAGCAGTTTCTTGACTAGCGGGGCCGGGGATACGCAGTATTTT. Its protein product is CASSFLTSGAGDTQYF.

Details on this clone: This sequence may be a read error, since a much larger clone differs from it by one base. Other DNA sequences in this specimen translate into the identical CDR3. The chain is built from TRBV11-2 and TRBJ1-3, with a possible D match to TRBD1 (5 bases). V was shortened by 3 bases and J by 0 bases, with 12 bases between the two germline ends. Germline loops: CDR1 SGHAT, CDR2 FQNNGV. The CDR3 extends over 16 amino acids. The DNA for the CDR3 is TGTGCCAGCAGCTTGTGGGGCAGGAACTCTGGAAACACCATATATTTT. Its protein is CASSLWGRNSGNTIYF.

This clone was detected ten times or more. The chain joins TRBV7-2 to TRBJ2-1; 7 bases fit TRBD1. The CDR3 loop spans 18 amino acids. Germline V gene sequence: CDR1 SGHTA, CDR2 FQGNSA. The V segment lost 6 bases and the J segment 0 bases; nucleotides outside the gene matches: 14. The CDR3 DNA sequence: TGTGCCAGCAGTATGGGTGTAGGGACAGCGCGCTCCTACAATGAGCAGTTCTTC. It is translated as CASSMGVGTARSYNEQFF. Supplemented by reference TRBV7-2 and TRBJ2-1, the full variable domain reads GAGVSQSPSNKVTEKGKDVELRCDPISGHTALYWYRQSLGQGLEFLIYFQGNSAPDKSGLPSDRFSAERTGGSVSTLTIQRTQQEDSAVYLCASSMGVGTARSYNEQFFGPGTRLTVL.

This clone occurred many times. The CDR3 region has the DNA TGTGCCAGCAGCTTATCGCCAGGGTCCTTCTACAATGAGCAGTTCTTC. Its protein is CASSLSPGSFYNEQFF. The chain links TRBV7-9 to TRBJ2-1; D might be TRBD1 (5 bases). The CDR3 runs to 16 residues. Per the germline V gene, CDR1 is SEHNR and CDR2 is FQNEAQ (reference sequence). V lost 2 bases and J 3 bases, leaving 14 bases between the germline ends.

This clone was found many times. The chain carries TRBV19 and TRBJ2-7; tentatively, D is TRBD2 (6 bases). The CDR3 has 12 amino acids. Germline CDR1 and CDR2: LNHDA and SQIVND (reference sequence). The V end lost 8 bases, the J end lost 3 bases, and 11 bases lay between the germline ends. In DNA, the CDR3 is TGTGCCAGTGGGGAGGCAGACTACGAGCAGTACTTC. Its translation is CASGEADYEQYF.

This clone came up many times. The V and J genes are TRBV2 and TRBJ1-2; no clear D. Germline V lookup: CDR1 SNHLY, CDR2 FYNNEI. The CDR3 is 12 amino acids. V was trimmed by 7 bases and J by 7 bases, leaving 13 bases between them. In DNA form, the CDR3 reads TGTGCCAGCATCGAAGGCGGTCGTGGCTACACCTTC. It codes for CASIEGGRGYTF.

This clone occurred many times. In DNA form, the CDR3 reads TGTGCCAGCAGTTTGGGACAGGGAGTGCCCTACGAGCAGTACTTC. Encoded protein: CASSLGQGVPYEQYF. The chain joins TRBV6-5 to TRBJ2-7; 9 nucleotides align to TRBD1. The CDR3 extends over 15 amino acids. J lost 2 bases, V lost 4 bases, and 6 bases had no gene match. Germline CDR1 MNHEY, CDR2 SVGAGI.

This clone was seen ten or more times. V gene TRBV7-8 combines with J gene TRBJ2-7; TRBD2 agrees at 12 bases. In germline, CDR1 is SGHVS, CDR2 FQNEAQ. V lost 4 bases to trimming and J lost 6 bases; unmatched junction nucleotides: 7. This CDR3 comprises 15 residues. CDR3 loop: CASSSPGLAGGEQYF. The CDR3 nucleotides are TGTGCCAGCAGCTCGCCGGGACTAGCGGGCGGCGAGCAGTACTTC.

This clone was picked up many times. The chain recombines TRBV30 with TRBJ2-1; the D is unclear. Per the germline V gene, CDR1 is GTSNPN and CDR2 is SVGIG (reference sequence). The V and J ends lost 1 base and 4 bases respectively, with 8 bases between them. CDR3 size: 13 residues. The CDR3 nucleotides are TGTGCCTGGAGTGGTCCGCGATACAATGAGCAGTTCTTC. As protein: CAWSGPRYNEQFF.

This clone was recorded many times. The gene calls are TRBV9 and TRBJ1-1; D ambiguous. V was clipped by 2 bases and J by 0 bases, with 11 bases between them. This CDR3 has 15 amino acids. Germline CDR1 and CDR2: SGDLS and YYNGEE. The CDR3 region is CASSVYEQVNTEAFF. The CDR3 bases are TGTGCCAGCAGCGTTTATGAGCAGGTGAACACTGAAGCTTTCTTT.

This clone was found a few times. This chain joins TRBV7-2 and TRBJ2-5; 9 nucleotides agree with TRBD1. The J call may be wrong; the DNA end is better matched by TRBJ2-7. The germline V gene has CDR1 SGHTA and CDR2 FQGNSA. This CDR3 spans 14 amino acids. CDR3 loop: CASSLADRGYEQYF. Written as DNA, the CDR3 is TGTGCCAGCAGCTTAGCGGACAGGGGCTACGAGCAGTACTTC.

This clone was counted many times. J is TRBJ2-1 and V is TRBV5-6; 9 positions agree with TRBD1. The CDR3 consists of 13 residues. Germline CDR1 and CDR2: SGHDT and YYEEEE. V trimming: 4 bases; J trimming: 12 bases; junction bases outside the gene matches: 8. CDR3 coding DNA: TGTGCCAGCAGCCGGGGGACAGGGTTTGGGCAGTTCTTC. It is translated as CASSRGTGFGQFF.

The chain carries TRBV28 and TRBJ2-4, with 9 bases identical to TRBD1. The V gene's germline CDR1 is MDHEN and CDR2 SYDVKM. Trimming took 5 bases from V and 0 from J; bases not matched to a gene: 5. The CDR3 totals 16 residues. In DNA, the CDR3 is TGTGCCAGCAGTAACAGACAGGGGGTAGCCAAAAACATTCAGTACTTC. This gives the protein CASSNRQGVAKNIQYF.

This clone showed up many times. This chain joins TRBV6-6 and TRBJ1-1; D gene ambiguous. The CDR3 totals 14 residues. The V end lost 5 bases, the J end lost 1 base, and 11 bases lay between the germline ends. Germline V gene sequence: CDR1 MNHNY, CDR2 SVGAGI (reference sequence). The CDR3 nucleotides read TGTGCCAGCAGTGCCCAGGAACCGAACACTGAAGCTTTCTTT. Its translation: CASSAQEPNTEAFF.